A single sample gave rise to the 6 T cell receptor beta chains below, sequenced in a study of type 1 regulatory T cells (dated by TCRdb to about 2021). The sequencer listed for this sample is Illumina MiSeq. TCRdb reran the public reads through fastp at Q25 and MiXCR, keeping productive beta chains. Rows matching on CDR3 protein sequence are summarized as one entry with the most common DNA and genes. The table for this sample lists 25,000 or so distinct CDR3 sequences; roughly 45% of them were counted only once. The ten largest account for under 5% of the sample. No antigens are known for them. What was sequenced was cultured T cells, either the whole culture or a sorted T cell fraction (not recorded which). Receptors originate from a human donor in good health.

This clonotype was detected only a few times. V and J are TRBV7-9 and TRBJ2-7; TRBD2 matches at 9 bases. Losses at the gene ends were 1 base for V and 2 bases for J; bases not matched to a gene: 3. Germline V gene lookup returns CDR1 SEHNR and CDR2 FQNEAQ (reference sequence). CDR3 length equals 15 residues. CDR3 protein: CASSLVSGGPYEQYF. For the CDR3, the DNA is TGTGCCAGCAGCTTAGTTAGCGGGGGACCCTACGAGCAGTACTTC.

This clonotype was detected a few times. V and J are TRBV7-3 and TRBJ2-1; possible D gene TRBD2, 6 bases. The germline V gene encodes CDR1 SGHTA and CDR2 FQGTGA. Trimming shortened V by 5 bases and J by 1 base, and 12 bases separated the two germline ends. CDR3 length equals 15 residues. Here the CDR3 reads CASSQAGSSYNEQFF. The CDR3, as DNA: TGTGCCAGCAGCCAAGCGGGTAGTTCCTACAATGAGCAGTTCTTC.

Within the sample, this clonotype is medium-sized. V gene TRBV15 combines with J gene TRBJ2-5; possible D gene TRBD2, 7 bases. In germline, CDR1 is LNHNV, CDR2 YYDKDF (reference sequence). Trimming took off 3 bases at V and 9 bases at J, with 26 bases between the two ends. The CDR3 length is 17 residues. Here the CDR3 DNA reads TGTGCCACCAGCAGGAGGACTGGAACTATAAGAGGGGGGGCCCAGTACTTC. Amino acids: CATSRRTGTIRGGAQYF.

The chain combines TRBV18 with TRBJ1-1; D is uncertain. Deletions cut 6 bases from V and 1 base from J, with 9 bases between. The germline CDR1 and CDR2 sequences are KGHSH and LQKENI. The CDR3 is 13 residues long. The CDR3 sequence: CASSKTPNTEAFF. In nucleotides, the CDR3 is TGTGCCAGCTCTAAGACGCCGAACACTGAAGCTTTCTTT.

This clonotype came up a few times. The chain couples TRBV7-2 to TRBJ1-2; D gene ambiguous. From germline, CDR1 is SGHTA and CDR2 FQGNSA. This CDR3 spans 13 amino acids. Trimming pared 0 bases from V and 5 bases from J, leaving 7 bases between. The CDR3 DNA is TGTGCCAGCAGCTTAGCACGGGTATATGGCTACACCTTC. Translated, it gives CASSLARVYGYTF.

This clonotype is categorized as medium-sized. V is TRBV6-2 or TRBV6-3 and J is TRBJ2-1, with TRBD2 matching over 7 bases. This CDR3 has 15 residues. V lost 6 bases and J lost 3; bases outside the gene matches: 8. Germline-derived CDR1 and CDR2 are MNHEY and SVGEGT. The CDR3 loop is CASRPASGVYNEQFF. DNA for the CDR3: TGTGCCAGCAGGCCCGCTAGCGGTGTCTACAATGAGCAGTTCTTC.